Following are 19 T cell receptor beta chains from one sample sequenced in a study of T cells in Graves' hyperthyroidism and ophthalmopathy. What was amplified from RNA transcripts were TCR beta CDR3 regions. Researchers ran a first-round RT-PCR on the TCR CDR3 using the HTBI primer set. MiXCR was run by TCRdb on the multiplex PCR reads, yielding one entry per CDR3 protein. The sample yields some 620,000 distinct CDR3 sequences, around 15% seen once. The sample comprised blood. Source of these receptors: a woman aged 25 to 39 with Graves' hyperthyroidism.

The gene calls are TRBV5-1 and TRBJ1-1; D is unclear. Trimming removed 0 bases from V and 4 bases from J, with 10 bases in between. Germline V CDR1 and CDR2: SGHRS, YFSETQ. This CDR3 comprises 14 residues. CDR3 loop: CASSLVRASTEAFF. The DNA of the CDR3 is TGCGCCAGCAGCTTGGTTCGCGCCTCCACTGAAGCTTTCTTT.

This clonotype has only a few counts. This CDR3 is CASSLGDYLTDTQYF. The DNA of the CDR3 is TGTGCCAGCAGCTTAGGGGACTATCTCACAGATACGCAGTATTTT. The rearrangement joins TRBV7-9 to TRBJ2-3; 7 nucleotides align to TRBD2. The CDR3 is made up of 15 amino acids. V was pared by 1 base and J by 2 bases, with 3 bases of the junction left unmatched. Germline-derived CDR1 and CDR2 are SEHNR and FQNEAQ (reference sequence).

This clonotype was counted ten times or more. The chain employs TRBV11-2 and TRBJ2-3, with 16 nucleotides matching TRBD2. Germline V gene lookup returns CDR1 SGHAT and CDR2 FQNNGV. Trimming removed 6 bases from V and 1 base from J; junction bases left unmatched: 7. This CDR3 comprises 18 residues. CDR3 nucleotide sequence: TGTGCCAGCAGGGGACTAGCGGGAGGGCTTCAGGGCACAGATACGCAGTATTTT. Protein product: CASRGLAGGLQGTDTQYF. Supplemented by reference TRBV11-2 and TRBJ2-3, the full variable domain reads EAGVAQSPRYKIIEKRQSVAFWCNPISGHATLYWYQQILGQGPKLLIQFQNNGVVDDSQLPKDRFSAERLKGVDSTLKIQPAKLEDSAVYLCASRGLAGGLQGTDTQYFGPGTRLTVL.

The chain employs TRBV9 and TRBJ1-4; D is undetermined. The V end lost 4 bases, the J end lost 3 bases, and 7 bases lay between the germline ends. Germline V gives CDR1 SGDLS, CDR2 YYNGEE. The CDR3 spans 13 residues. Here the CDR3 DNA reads TGTGCCAGCAGCTCAGGAGCTAATGAAAAACTGTTTTTT. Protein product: CASSSGANEKLFF.

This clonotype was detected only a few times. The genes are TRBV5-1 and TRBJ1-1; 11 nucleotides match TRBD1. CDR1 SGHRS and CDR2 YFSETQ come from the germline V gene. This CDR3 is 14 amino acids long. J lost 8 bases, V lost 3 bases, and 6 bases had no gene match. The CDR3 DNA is TGCGCCAGCAGCTGGACAGGGGGCCCGAGAGAAGCTTTCTTT. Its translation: CASSWTGGPREAFF.

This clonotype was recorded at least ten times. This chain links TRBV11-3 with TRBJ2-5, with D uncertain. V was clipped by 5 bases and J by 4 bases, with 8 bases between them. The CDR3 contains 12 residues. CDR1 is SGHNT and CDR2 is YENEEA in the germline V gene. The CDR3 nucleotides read TGTGCCAGCAGCCCCAGCTTAGAGACCCAGTACTTC. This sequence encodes CASSPSLETQYF.

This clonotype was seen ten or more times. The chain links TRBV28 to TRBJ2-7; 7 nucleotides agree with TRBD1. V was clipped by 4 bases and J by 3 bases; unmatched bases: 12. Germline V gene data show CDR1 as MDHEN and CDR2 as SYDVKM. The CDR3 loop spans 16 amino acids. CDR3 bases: TGTGCCAGCAGTTCAATATCCGGGACAGTGAACTACGAGCAGTACTTC. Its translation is CASSSISGTVNYEQYF.

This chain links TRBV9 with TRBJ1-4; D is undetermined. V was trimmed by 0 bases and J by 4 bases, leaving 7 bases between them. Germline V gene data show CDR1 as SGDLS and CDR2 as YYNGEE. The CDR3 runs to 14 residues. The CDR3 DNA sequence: TGTGCCAGCAGCGTAGGAGGCGGTAATGAAAAACTGTTTTTT. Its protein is CASSVGGGNEKLFF.

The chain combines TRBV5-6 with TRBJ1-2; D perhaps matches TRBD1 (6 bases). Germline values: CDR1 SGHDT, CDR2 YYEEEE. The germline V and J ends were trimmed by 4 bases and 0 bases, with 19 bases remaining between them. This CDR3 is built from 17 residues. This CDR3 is CASSPLRDTPSNYGYTF. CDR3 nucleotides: TGTGCCAGCAGCCCATTACGGGACACCCCTTCTAACTATGGCTACACCTTC.

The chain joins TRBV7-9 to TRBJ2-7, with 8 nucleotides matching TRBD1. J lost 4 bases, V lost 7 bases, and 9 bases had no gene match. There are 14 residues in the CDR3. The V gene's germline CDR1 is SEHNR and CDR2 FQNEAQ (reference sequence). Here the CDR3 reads CASTALDRVYEQYF. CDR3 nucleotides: TGTGCCAGCACCGCTCTGGACAGGGTTTACGAGCAGTACTTC.

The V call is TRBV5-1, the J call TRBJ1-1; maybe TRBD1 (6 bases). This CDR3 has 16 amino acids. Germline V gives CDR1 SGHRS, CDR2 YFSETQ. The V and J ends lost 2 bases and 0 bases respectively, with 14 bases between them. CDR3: CASSFGGPGMNTEAFF. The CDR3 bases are TGCGCCAGCAGCTTTGGGGGGCCGGGGATGAACACTGAAGCTTTCTTT.

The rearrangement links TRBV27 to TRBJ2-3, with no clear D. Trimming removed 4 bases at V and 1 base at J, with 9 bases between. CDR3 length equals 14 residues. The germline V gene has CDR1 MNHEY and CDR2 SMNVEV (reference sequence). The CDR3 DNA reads TGTGCCAGCAGTTGGATCGGTGGCACAGATACGCAGTATTTT. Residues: CASSWIGGTDTQYF.

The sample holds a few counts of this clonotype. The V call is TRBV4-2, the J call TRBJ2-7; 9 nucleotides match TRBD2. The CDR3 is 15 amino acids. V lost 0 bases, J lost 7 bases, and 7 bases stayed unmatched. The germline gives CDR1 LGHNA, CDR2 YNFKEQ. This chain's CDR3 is CASSQEVAGDDEQYF. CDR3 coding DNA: TGTGCCAGCAGCCAAGAGGTAGCGGGAGACGATGAGCAGTACTTC.

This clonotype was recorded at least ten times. CDR3 loop: CASSANTGVRETQYF. CDR3 sequence (DNA): TGTGCCAGCAGCGCCAATACAGGGGTGCGAGAGACCCAGTACTTC. This chain uses TRBV9 with TRBJ2-5, with TRBD1 identical over 7 bases. Looked up from germline, CDR1 is SGDLS and CDR2 is YYNGEE. CDR3 length equals 15 residues. V shed 3 bases, J shed 4 bases, and the junction held 9 bases outside the gene matches.

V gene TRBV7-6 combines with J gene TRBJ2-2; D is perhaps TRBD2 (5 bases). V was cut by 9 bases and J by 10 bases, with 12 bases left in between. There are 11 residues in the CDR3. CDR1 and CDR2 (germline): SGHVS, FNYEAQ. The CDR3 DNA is TGTGCCAGTAGTCCCGGGGAGGAGCTGTTTTTT. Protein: CASSPGEELFF.

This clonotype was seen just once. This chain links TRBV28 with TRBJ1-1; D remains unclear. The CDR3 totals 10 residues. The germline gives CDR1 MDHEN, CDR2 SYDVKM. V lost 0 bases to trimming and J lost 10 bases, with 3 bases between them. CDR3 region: CASSLWGAFF. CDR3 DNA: TGTGCCAGCAGTTTATGGGGAGCTTTCTTT.

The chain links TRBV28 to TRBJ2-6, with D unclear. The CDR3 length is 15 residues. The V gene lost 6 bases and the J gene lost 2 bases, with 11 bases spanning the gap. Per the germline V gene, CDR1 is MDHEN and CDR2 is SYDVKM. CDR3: CASSSTQPGANVLTF. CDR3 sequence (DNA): TGTGCCAGCAGCTCTACACAACCTGGGGCCAACGTCCTGACTTTC.

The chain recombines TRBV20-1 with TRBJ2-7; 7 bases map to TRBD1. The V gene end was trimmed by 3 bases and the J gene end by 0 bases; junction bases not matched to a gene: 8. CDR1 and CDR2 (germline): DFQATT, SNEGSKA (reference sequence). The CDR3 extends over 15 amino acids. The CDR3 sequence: CSARTSGTDSYEQYF. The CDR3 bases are TGCAGTGCTAGGACGTCCGGGACAGACTCCTACGAGCAGTACTTC.

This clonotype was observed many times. CDR3 sequence reads: CASSLGLAGVDEQYF. As DNA, the CDR3 is TGTGCCAGCAGTCTGGGACTAGCGGGAGTAGACGAGCAGTACTTC. The chain has TRBV28 and TRBJ2-7, with 14 bases that match TRBD2. The germline gives CDR1 MDHEN, CDR2 SYDVKM. J lost 5 bases, V lost 5 bases, and 5 bases had no gene match. The CDR3 is made up of 15 amino acids.